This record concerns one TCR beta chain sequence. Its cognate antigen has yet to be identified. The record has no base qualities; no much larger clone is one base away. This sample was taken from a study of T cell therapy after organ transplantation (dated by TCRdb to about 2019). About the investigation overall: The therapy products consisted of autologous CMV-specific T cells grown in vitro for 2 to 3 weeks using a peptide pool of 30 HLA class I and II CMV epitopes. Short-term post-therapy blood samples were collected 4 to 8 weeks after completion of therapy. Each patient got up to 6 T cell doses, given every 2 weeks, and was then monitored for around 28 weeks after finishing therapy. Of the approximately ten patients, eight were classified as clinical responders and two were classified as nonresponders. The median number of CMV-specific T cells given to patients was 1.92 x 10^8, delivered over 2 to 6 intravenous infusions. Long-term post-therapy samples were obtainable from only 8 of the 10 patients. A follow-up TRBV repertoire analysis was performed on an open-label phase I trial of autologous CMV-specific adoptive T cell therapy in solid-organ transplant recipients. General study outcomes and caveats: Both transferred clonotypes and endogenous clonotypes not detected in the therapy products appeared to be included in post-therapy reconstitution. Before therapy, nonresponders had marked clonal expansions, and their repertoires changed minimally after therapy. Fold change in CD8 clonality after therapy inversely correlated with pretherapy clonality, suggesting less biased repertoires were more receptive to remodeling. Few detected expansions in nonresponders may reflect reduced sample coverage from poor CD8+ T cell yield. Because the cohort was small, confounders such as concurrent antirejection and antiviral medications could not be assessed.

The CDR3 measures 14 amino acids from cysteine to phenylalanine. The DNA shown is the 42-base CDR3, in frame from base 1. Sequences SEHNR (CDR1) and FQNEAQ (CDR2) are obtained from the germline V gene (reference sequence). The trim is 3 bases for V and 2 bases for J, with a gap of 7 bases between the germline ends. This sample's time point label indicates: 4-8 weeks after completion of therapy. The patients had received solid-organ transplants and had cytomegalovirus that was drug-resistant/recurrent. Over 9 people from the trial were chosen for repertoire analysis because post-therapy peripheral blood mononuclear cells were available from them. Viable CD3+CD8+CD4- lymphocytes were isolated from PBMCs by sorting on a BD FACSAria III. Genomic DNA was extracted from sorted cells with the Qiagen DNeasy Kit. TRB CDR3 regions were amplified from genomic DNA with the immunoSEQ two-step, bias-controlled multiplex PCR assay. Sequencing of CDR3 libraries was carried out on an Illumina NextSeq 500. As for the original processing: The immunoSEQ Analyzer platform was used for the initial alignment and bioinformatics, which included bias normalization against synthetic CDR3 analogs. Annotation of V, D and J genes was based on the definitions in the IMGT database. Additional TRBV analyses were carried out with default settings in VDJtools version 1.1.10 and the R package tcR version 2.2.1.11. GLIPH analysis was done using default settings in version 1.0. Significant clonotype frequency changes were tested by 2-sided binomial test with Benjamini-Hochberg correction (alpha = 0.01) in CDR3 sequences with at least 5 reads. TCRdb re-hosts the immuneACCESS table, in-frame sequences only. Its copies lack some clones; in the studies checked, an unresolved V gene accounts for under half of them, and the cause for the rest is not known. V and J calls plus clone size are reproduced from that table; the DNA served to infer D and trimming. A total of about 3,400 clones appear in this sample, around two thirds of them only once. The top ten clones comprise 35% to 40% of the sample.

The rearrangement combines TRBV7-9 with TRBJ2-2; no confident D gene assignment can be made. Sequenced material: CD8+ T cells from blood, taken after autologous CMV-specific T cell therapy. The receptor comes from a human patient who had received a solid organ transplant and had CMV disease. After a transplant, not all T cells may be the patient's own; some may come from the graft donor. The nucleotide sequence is TGTGCCAGCAGCTTTTTTCTTAACACCGGGGAGCTGTTTTTT. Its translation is CASSFFLNTGELFF. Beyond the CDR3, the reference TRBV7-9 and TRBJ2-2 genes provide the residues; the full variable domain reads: DTGVSQNPRHKITKRGQNVTFRCDPISEHNRLYWYRQTLGQGPEFLTYFQNEAQLEKSRLLSDRFSAERPKGSFSTLEIQRTEQGDSAMYLCASSFFLNTGELFFGEGSRLTVL.